The clone carrying this TCR beta chain was recorded a few times. These data are taken from a study of glioma-infiltrating T cells after dendritic cell vaccination. Study-level information: Samples are from glioblastoma patients in Phase I and II dendritic cell vaccine trials.

The protocol was immunoSEQ multiplex PCR, while the TCRdb copy is restricted to in-frame clones and leaves out a portion. The table records about 87,000 clones, roughly four fifths of them present only once. Germline-derived CDR1 and CDR2 are SGHAT and FQDESV (reference sequence). Trimming stripped 3 bases from V and 8 bases from J, with 10 bases between. The CDR3 has 13 residues. Time point described: after dendritic cell vaccination, including at tumor progression/relapse. The chain couples TRBV11-1 to TRBJ1-4; D remains unclear. This TCR was recovered from a human donor with glioblastoma. This specimen consisted of blood, obtained after dendritic cell vaccination. The CDR3 region is CASSFGSSEKLFF. Here the CDR3 DNA reads TGTGCCAGCAGCTTTGGTAGTAGCGAAAAACTGTTTTTT. Using reference TRBV11-1 and TRBJ1-4 for the parts outside the CDR3, the full variable domain is EAEVAQSPRYKITEKSQAVAFWCDPISGHATLYWYRQILGQGPELLVQFQDESVVDDSQLPKDRFSAERLKGVDSTLKIQPAELGDSAMYLCASSFGSSEKLFFGSGTQLSVL.